The present T cell receptor (beta chain) was sequenced within a study of siplizumab effects on memory and regulatory T cells. Whole-study results and caveats: The study found naive T cells seemingly more diverse than memory cells and seemingly major alloresponse contributors. Confirmatory evidence of suppressive function in proliferating siplizumab-culture Tregs was not obtained.

TCRdb's copy holds only in-frame clones and misses some; the assay was immunoSEQ multiplex PCR. The sample lists tens of thousands of clones, 93% occurring once. The CDR3 has 15 amino acids. V was pared by 1 base and J by 3 bases, with 9 bases between. Per germline, CDR1 SGHTA and CDR2 FQGNSA. Worth noting for this clone: Its antigen is unidentified.

The sequenced sample consisted of CD8+ T cells sorted from blood. This chain joins TRBV7-2 and TRBJ1-4; a weak D match, TRBD1 (6 bases). The receptor's source is a human donor in good health. For the CDR3, the DNA is TGTGCCAGCAGCTTAGGGACAGCCTCTAATGAAAAACTGTTTTTT. Its protein product is CASSLGTASNEKLFF. Full variable domain (missing parts from reference TRBV7-2 and TRBJ1-4): GAGVSQSPSNKVTEKGKDVELRCDPISGHTALYWYRQSLGQGLEFLIYFQGNSAPDKSGLPSDRFSAERTGGSVSTLTIQRTQQEDSAVYLCASSLGTASNEKLFFGSGTQLSVL.